What follows is one T cell receptor (beta chain) and its context. The antigen remains undetermined. Method: immunoSEQ multiplex PCR; TCRdb's copy keeps in-frame clones and lacks some. The profile covers roughly 120,000 clones, with over 75% appearing a single time and around 7.5% taken by the ten largest. The CDR3 totals 13 residues. V gave up 5 bases and J gave up 0 bases, with 8 bases separating them. Germline V gene sequence: CDR1 MNHEY, CDR2 SVGAGI. The sample originates from a study of T cell responses to AZD1222 COVID-19 vaccine. At the level of the study: It was second doses at about 4 or about 12 weeks that were pooled. Overall study results and limits: Dominant at 160-218 and 743-854, vaccine-associated CD4 TCRs also spanned spike. Close to half of spike-specific TCRs reportedly recognize unmutated variant regions. Donors, mostly white British, included more females; clonal diversity was possibly underestimated.

The starting material was peripheral blood, obtained on day 0 of AZD1222 vaccination. The rearrangement uses TRBV6-5 and TRBJ2-7, with a weak D call TRBD1 (6 bases). This clonotype was sampled from an adult in good health. The CDR3 DNA is TGTGCCAGCAGTACAGGGATCTCCTACGAGCAGTACTTC. Translation: CASSTGISYEQYF.